One and the same sample provided the 21 T cell receptor beta chains below, sequenced in a study of pediatric ulcerative colitis (dated 2019 in TCRdb). The library was produced with the immunoSEQ multiplex PCR assay. The immuneACCESS repertoire file appears here via TCRdb, limited to in-frame rearrangements. These files lack a portion of the clones; in checked studies, under half of the deficit traces to unresolved V genes, and the cause of the others is not known. Recorded for this sample are fewer than 25,000 clones; about 71% of them occurred a single time. Clones ranked in the top ten supply about a sixth of the sample. One to two pinch biopsies were taken from the rectum for research during colonoscopy. Sequencing used gut tissue. The origin of the receptors is a boy between 5 and 17 years old with severe ulcerative colitis.

DNA for the CDR3: TGTGCCAGCAGTGAGGGGGACAACACAGATACGCAGTATTTT. It encodes CASSEGDNTDTQYF. The chain carries TRBV6-4 and TRBJ2-3, with D perhaps TRBD1 (6 bases). Looked up from germline, CDR1 is MRHNA and CDR2 is SNTAGT. The CDR3 is 14 residues long. V was clipped by 3 bases and J by 2 bases, with 9 bases between them.

The chain uses TRBV19 and TRBJ1-6; TRBD1 might be the D (5 bases). Trimming shortened V by 2 bases and J by 8 bases, and 10 bases separated the two germline ends. This CDR3 has 14 amino acids. The germline CDR1 and CDR2 sequences are LNHDA and SQIVND (reference sequence). The CDR3 sequence: CASSIWGNHSPLHF. CDR3 bases: TGTGCCAGTAGTATATGGGGCAACCATTCACCCCTCCACTTT. Based on the CDR3 plus reference TRBV19 and TRBJ1-6, the full variable domain is DGGITQSPKYLFRKEGQNVTLSCEQNLNHDAMYWYRQDPGQGLRLIYYSQIVNDFQKGDIAEGYSVSREKKESFPLTVTSAQKNPTAFYLCASSIWGNHSPLHFGNGTRLTVT.

This chain joins TRBV7-9 and TRBJ2-1; unclear D gene. Between the trimmed V and J ends, which lost 3 bases and 5 bases, there was a span of 11 bases. The germline CDR1 and CDR2 sequences are SEHNR and FQNEAQ (reference sequence). The CDR3 consists of 14 residues. This CDR3 reads CASSLGSRNNEQFF. In DNA, the CDR3 is TGTGCCAGCAGCTTGGGGTCCCGTAACAATGAGCAGTTCTTC.

This chain uses TRBV5-4 with TRBJ1-6; weak D call: TRBD1 (5 bases). The V gene lost 4 bases and the J gene lost 14 bases, with 16 bases spanning the gap. Germline V gene data show CDR1 as SGHNT and CDR2 as YYREEE (reference sequence). The CDR3 length is 13 residues. This CDR3 is CASSAGPFQTLHF. Written as DNA, the CDR3 is TGTGCCAGCAGCGCGGGACCGTTTCAGACCCTCCACTTT.

The chain carries TRBV7-2 and TRBJ1-1; possibly TRBD1 for D (6 bases). V shed 2 bases and J shed 8 bases, with 15 bases lying between them. CDR1 is SGHTA, CDR2 FQGNSA, per germline. The CDR3 loop spans 14 amino acids. The CDR3 DNA is TGTGCCAGCAGCTTACACAGGGATCTGCCCGAAGCTTTCTTT. Translating it yields CASSLHRDLPEAFF. Drawing the rest from reference TRBV7-2 and TRBJ1-1, the complete variable domain is GAGVSQSPSNKVTEKGKDVELRCDPISGHTALYWYRQSLGQGLEFLIYFQGNSAPDKSGLPSDRFSAERTGGSVSTLTIQRTQQEDSAVYLCASSLHRDLPEAFFGQGTRLTVV.

This chain joins TRBV7-8 and TRBJ2-1; D call uncertain. Germline assignment: CDR1 SGHVS and CDR2 FQNEAQ. CDR3 length: 14 residues. Trimming cost V 5 bases and J 0 bases, with 8 bases left between them. Written as DNA, the CDR3 is TGTGCCAGCAGCCACTCCCGCTCCTACAATGAGCAGTTCTTC. This sequence encodes CASSHSRSYNEQFF. Based on the CDR3 plus reference TRBV7-8 and TRBJ2-1, the full variable domain is GAGVSQSPRYKVAKRGQDVALRCDPISGHVSLFWYQQALGQGPEFLTYFQNEAQLDKSGLPSDRFFAERPEGSVSTLKIQRTQQEDSAVYLCASSHSRSYNEQFFGPGTRLTVL.

V and J are TRBV7-9 and TRBJ2-2, with unresolved D. This CDR3 region has 15 residues. Germline V gene data show CDR1 as SEHNR and CDR2 as FQNEAQ (reference sequence). Trimming cost V 1 base and J 1 base, with 7 bases left between them. Written as DNA, the CDR3 is TGTGCCAGCAGCTTAGATGGCGGGAACACCGGGGAGCTGTTTTTT. This gives the protein CASSLDGGNTGELFF.

The rearrangement joins TRBV6-5 to TRBJ1-1, with TRBD1 identical over 8 bases. The length of the CDR3 is 15 residues. V dropped 5 bases and J dropped 6; count of bases not matched to a gene: 11. CDR1 is MNHEY and CDR2 is SVGAGI in the germline V gene. CDR3 sequence (DNA): TGTGCCAGCAGTACAGGACAGGGCCTCGGCGCTGAAGCTTTCTTT. This encodes CASSTGQGLGAEAFF.

The rearrangement links TRBV6-5 to TRBJ1-2; possibly TRBD1 for D (5 bases). The CDR3 length is 14 residues. In germline, CDR1 is MNHEY, CDR2 SVGAGI. Trimming took off 0 bases at V and 7 bases at J, with 12 bases between the two ends. The CDR3 bases are TGTGCCAGCAGTTACTCAAAGGGGCGAGGTGGCTACACCTTC. As protein: CASSYSKGRGGYTF.

This chain links TRBV2 with TRBJ1-2; TRBD1 is a possible D gene (6 bases). Germline lookup yields CDR1 SNHLY and CDR2 FYNNEI. Trimming took 4 bases from V and 7 from J, leaving 13 bases between them. CDR3 length: 13 amino acids. CDR3 coding DNA: TGTGCCAGCAGTGTAATGAAACAGGGTGGCTACACCTTC. The encoded protein is CASSVMKQGGYTF.

The rearrangement joins TRBV15 to TRBJ2-7; 7 bases map to TRBD2. This CDR3 is built from 14 residues. Germline V CDR1 and CDR2: LNHNV, YYDKDF (reference sequence). Losses at the gene ends were 8 bases for V and 0 bases for J; bases not matched to a gene: 7. The CDR3 DNA reads TGTGCCACCGCACGTAGCGGGTCCTCCTACGAGCAGTACTTC. Translating gives CATARSGSSYEQYF.

This clone was counted between two and nine times. The chain is built from TRBV4-3 and TRBJ1-6; perhaps TRBD1 as D (6 bases). With 4 bases removed from V and 10 bases from J, the gap between germline ends came to 17 bases. The CDR3 runs to 15 residues. Germline V gene sequence: CDR1 LGHNA, CDR2 YSLEER. DNA for the CDR3: TGCGCCAGCAGCCTGGGCCGGACAGAGGGATCACCCCTCCACTTT. It encodes CASSLGRTEGSPLHF.

The rearrangement uses TRBV11-2 and TRBJ1-2; D call uncertain. V was trimmed by 4 bases and J by 5 bases, leaving 5 bases between them. The germline CDR1 and CDR2 sequences are SGHAT and FQNNGV. This CDR3 comprises 11 residues. CDR3 coding DNA: TGTGCCAGCAGCTCCATGTATGGCTACACCTTC. It translates to CASSSMYGYTF. The full variable domain, completed using reference TRBV11-2 and TRBJ1-2, is EAGVAQSPRYKIIEKRQSVAFWCNPISGHATLYWYQQILGQGPKLLIQFQNNGVVDDSQLPKDRFSAERLKGVDSTLKIQPAKLEDSAVYLCASSSMYGYTFGSGTRLTVV.

The chain uses TRBV4-2 and TRBJ1-2; 10 bases match TRBD1. The CDR3 consists of 15 residues. Trimming cost V 4 bases and J 2 bases; bases outside gene matches: 4. CDR1 and CDR2 from the germline V gene are LGHNA and YNFKEQ. In DNA, the CDR3 is TGTGCCAGCAGCCCGGGACAGGGGAGAAACTATGGCTACACCTTC. Its protein product is CASSPGQGRNYGYTF.

In this sample, this clone turned up once. The V call is TRBV4-2, the J call TRBJ1-2, with 7 bases identical to TRBD1. V was clipped by 1 base and J by 4 bases; unmatched bases: 12. The CDR3 contains 17 residues. Germline CDR1 LGHNA, CDR2 YNFKEQ. The CDR3 nucleotides read TGTGCCAGCAGCCAAGCTTTTCACAGGGGCGATGGCTATGGCTACACCTTC. Its protein product is CASSQAFHRGDGYGYTF.

This chain joins TRBV9 and TRBJ1-6, with TRBD1 as a possible D gene (5 bases). Germline CDR1 and CDR2: SGDLS and YYNGEE. Trimming shortened V by 0 bases and J by 5 bases, and 6 bases separated the two germline ends. This CDR3 region has 14 residues. This CDR3 reads CASSVGQNNSPLHF. The CDR3 nucleotides are TGTGCCAGCAGCGTAGGACAGAATAATTCACCCCTCCACTTT.

This clone was found a few times. The CDR3 DNA reads as TGTGCCAGCGGGGGGGCCTGGTACAATGAGCAGTTCTTC. Its protein product is CASGGAWYNEQFF. The rearrangement links TRBV2 to TRBJ2-1; possible D gene TRBD2, 7 bases. V lost 8 bases and J 4 bases, leaving 12 bases between the germline ends. CDR3 length equals 13 residues. Germline-derived CDR1 and CDR2 are SNHLY and FYNNEI.

The chain couples TRBV29-1 to TRBJ2-1; no clear D gene. Between the trimmed V and J ends, which lost 7 bases and 5 bases, there was a span of 15 bases. CDR1 and CDR2 (germline): SQVTM, ANQGSEA. The CDR3 totals 13 residues. CDR3 in amino acids: CSGDGGPDNEQFF. As DNA, the CDR3 is TGCAGCGGAGACGGCGGCCCAGACAATGAGCAGTTCTTC.

V is TRBV19 and J is TRBJ1-2, with D unresolved. The CDR3 consists of 12 residues. The ends were cut back, 2 bases at V and 8 bases at J, with 9 bases in the middle. Germline CDR1 is LNHDA and CDR2 is SQIVND (reference sequence). CDR3 sequence: CASSITRFGYTF. CDR3 nucleotide sequence: TGTGCCAGTAGTATAACTAGATTCGGCTACACCTTC. The variable domain in full, completed from reference TRBV19 and TRBJ1-2, reads DGGITQSPKYLFRKEGQNVTLSCEQNLNHDAMYWYRQDPGQGLRLIYYSQIVNDFQKGDIAEGYSVSREKKESFPLTVTSAQKNPTAFYLCASSITRFGYTFGSGTRLTVV.

This clone was seen once. This rearrangement joins TRBV6-6 to TRBJ1-6, with D tentatively TRBD1 (6 bases). The germline V gene has CDR1 MNHNY and CDR2 SVGAGI (reference sequence). Between the trimmed V and J ends, which lost 1 base and 10 bases, there was a span of 11 bases. The CDR3 consists of 14 residues. CDR3 residues: CASSYFTGNSPLHF. CDR3 bases: TGTGCCAGCAGTTACTTTACAGGGAACTCACCCCTCCACTTT.

The genes are TRBV4-3 and TRBJ2-7; TRBD1 matches at 7 bases. CDR1 is LGHNA, CDR2 YSLEER, per germline. The CDR3 totals 14 residues. V lost 4 bases and J lost 4; bases outside the gene matches: 7. Here the CDR3 reads CASSPDRDPYEQYF. For the CDR3, the DNA is TGCGCCAGCAGCCCCGACAGGGACCCGTACGAGCAGTACTTC.